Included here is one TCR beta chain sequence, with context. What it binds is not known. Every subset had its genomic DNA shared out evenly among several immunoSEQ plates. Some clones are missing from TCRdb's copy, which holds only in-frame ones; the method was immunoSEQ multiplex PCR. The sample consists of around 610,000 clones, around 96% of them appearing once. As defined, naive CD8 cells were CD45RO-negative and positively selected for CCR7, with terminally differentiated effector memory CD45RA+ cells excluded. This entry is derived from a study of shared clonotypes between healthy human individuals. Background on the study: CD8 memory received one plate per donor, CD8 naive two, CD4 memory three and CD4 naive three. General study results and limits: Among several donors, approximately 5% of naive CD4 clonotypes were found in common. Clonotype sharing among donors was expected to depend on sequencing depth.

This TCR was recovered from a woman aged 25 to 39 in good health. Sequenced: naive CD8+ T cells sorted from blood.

The CDR3 protein is CASTGSSYEQYF. The DNA of the CDR3 is TGTGCCAGCACCGGGAGCTCCTACGAGCAGTACTTC. The rearrangement joins TRBV7-9 to TRBJ2-7; a weak D match, TRBD2 (6 bases). The CDR3 is 12 residues long. Germline V gene data show CDR1 as SEHNR and CDR2 as FQNEAQ (reference sequence). The germline V and J ends were trimmed by 7 bases and 0 bases, with 7 bases remaining between them.